Described below is a single T cell receptor (beta chain) sequence and its context. Its antigen is as yet unknown. This entry belongs to a study of CXCR3-negative and CXCR3-positive naive CD8 T cells. Study information: For each library, about 1.5 +/- 0.3 million TRB reads were obtained, around 140 million in total. Study-wide findings and caveats: Each naive subset displayed comparably high diversity, whereas memory CD8+ cells displayed much lower diversity. The study inferred TCR strength from TRB CDR3 properties and found comparable surface CD5 between naive subsets. For naive cells, CXCR3-negative and CXCR3-positive subsets had similar TRBV-TRBJ usage; for memory cells, usage differed.

UMI-labeled 5' RACE TRB cDNA libraries were prepared from the cells. Reanalyzing the 5' RACE reads, TCRdb keeps one entry per CDR3 protein, without DNA. The sample holds 45,000 to 60,000 distinct CDR3 sequences. The clonotype originates from a human donor in good health. Some clones in this sample may be carry-over from other donors' samples. The sequenced sample consisted of memory CD8+ T cells from blood.

The CDR3 region is CASSLILYSGGSSTGTDTQYF. The chain couples TRBV7-8 to TRBJ2-3; TCRdb's assignment of TRBD2 cannot be checked, as there is no DNA. From germline, CDR1 is SGHVS and CDR2 FQNEAQ. The CDR3 runs to 21 residues.